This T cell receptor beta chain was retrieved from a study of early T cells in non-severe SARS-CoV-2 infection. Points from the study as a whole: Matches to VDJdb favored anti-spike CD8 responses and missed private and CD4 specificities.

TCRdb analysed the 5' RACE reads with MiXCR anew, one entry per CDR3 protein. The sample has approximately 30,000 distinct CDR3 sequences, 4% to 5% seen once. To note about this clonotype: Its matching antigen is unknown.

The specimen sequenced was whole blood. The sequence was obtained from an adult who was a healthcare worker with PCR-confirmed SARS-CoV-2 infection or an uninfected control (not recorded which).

The CDR3 bases are TGTGCCAGCAGCGCGGGACCGGACAATGAAAAACTGTTTTTT. As protein: CASSAGPDNEKLFF. V gene TRBV9 combines with J gene TRBJ1-4; weak D call: TRBD1 (5 bases). The germline gives CDR1 SGDLS, CDR2 YYNGEE. The CDR3 is 14 amino acids. V was trimmed by 3 bases and J by 5 bases, leaving 11 bases between them.